The clone carrying this T cell receptor (beta chain) was seen a handful of times. Its antigen is undetermined. This sample was taken from a study of T cell repertoires in aging, cancer and after chemotherapy. Study-level results: Thymic emigration or peripheral T cell expansion may be impaired by lymphoid organ infiltration in hematological cancer. In cancer patients, declining TCR diversity with age involved lost richness and lost evenness.

Amplification of TCR beta used genomic DNA extracted from peripheral blood. Unmatched junction bases numbered 13, after V lost 5 bases and J lost 1 base. The germline V gene encodes CDR1 MNHEY and CDR2 SVGEGT. The CDR3 covers 17 residues. TRB rearrangements spanning V, D and J were amplified using mixed TRB-A/B primers. TCRdb fed the multiplex PCR reads into MiXCR, producing one record per CDR3 protein. The repertoire holds roughly 3,000 distinct CDR3 sequences, with around 50% as singletons. Sequencing used blood. This chain uses TRBV6-2 or TRBV6-3 with TRBJ2-7; 8 bases align to TRBD1. This receptor was obtained from a human donor with a blood cancer. The chain's CDR3 is CASSDPRQGKESYEQYF. CDR3 coding DNA: TGTGCCAGCAGTGACCCCAGACAGGGGAAGGAGTCCTACGAGCAGTACTTC.